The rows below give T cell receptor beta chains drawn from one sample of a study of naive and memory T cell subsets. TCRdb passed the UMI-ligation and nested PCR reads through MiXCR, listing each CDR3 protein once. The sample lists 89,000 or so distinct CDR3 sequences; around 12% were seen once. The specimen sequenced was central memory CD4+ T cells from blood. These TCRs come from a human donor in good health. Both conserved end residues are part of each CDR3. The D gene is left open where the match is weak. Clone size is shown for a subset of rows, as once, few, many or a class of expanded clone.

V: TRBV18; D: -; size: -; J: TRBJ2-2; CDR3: CASSPRTENTGELFF; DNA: TGTGCCAGCTCACCACGGACGGAGAACACCGGGGAGCTGTTTTTT
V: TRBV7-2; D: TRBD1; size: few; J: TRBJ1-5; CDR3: CASSLADRVAQPQHF; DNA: TGTGCCAGCAGCTTAGCTGACAGGGTAGCTCAGCCCCAGCATTTT
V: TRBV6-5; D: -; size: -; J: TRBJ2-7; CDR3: CASSPYSTGPYEQYF; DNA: TGTGCCAGCAGTCCCTACTCGACAGGCCCCTACGAGCAGTACTTC
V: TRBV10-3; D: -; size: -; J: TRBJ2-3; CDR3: CAIRVRDLGTDTQYF; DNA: TGTGCCATCAGGGTTCGTGACCTGGGGACAGATACGCAGTATTTT
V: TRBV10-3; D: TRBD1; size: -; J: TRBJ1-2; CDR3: CAISADRGYGYTF; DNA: TGTGCCATCAGTGCGGACAGGGGCTATGGCTACACCTTC
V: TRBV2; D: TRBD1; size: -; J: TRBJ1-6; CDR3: CASRGQGAGSPLHF; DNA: TGTGCCAGCCGAGGACAGGGGGCAGGATCACCCCTCCACTTT
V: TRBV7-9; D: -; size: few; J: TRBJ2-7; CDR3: CASSLGRAKNYEQYF; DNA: TGTGCCAGCAGCTTGGGGCGGGCAAAGAACTACGAGCAGTACTTC
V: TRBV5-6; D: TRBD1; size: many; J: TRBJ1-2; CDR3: CASSSARQGIYGYTF; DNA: TGTGCCAGCAGCTCCGCGCGACAGGGGATCTATGGCTACACCTTC
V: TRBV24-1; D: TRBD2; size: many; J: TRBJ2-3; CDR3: CATSGGRGTDTQYF; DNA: TGTGCCACCAGTGGCGGGAGAGGGACAGATACGCAGTATTTT
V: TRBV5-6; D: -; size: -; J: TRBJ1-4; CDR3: CASSLIGFQNEKLFF; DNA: TGTGCCAGCAGCTTGATCGGGTTCCAGAATGAAAAACTGTTTTTT
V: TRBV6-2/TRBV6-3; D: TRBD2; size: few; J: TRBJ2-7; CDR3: CASTPGLAGSEQYF; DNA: TGTGCCAGCACCCCGGGACTAGCGGGCTCCGAGCAGTACTTC
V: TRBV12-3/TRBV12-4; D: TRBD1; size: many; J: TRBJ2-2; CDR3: CASSLRQGARNTGELFF; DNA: TGTGCCAGCAGCCTACGACAGGGGGCGCGGAACACCGGGGAGCTGTTTTTT
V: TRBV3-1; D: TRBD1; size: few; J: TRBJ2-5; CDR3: CASSQDRGTAGRLETQYF; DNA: TGTGCCAGCAGCCAAGATAGGGGGACAGCAGGGCGGTTGGAGACCCAGTACTTC
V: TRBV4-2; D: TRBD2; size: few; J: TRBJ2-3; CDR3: CASSQEGAAGVADTQYF; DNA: TGTGCCAGCAGCCAGGAAGGGGCAGCGGGAGTAGCAGATACGCAGTATTTT